This T cell receptor (beta chain) was recorded in a study of T cell changes during pregnancy in multiple sclerosis. CDR1 is SGHDT, CDR2 YYEEEE, per germline. Germline trimming cut 6 bases from V and 5 bases from J; bases unmatched to any gene: 7. The CDR3 covers 13 residues. The table came from immunoSEQ multiplex PCR; TCRdb's copy has only in-frame clones and leaves some out. The repertoire holds 35,000 or so clones, approximately 90% seen once, with under 0.75% in the top ten. The source was CD4+ T cells from peripheral blood mononuclear cells, collected in the first trimester of pregnancy. The chain employs TRBV5-6 and TRBJ2-5, with 7 bases that match TRBD2. The TCR was taken from a female donor with multiple sclerosis, enrolled in a pregnancy study. Here the CDR3 DNA reads TGTGCCAGCACCCTTGGGGGGGAGGAGACCCAGTACTTC. This sequence encodes CASTLGGEETQYF.